The rows below give T cell receptor beta chains drawn from one sample of a study of shared clonotypes between healthy human individuals. Sequenced by immunoSEQ multiplex PCR; TCRdb stores in-frame clones only, minus some. The table includes roughly 850,000 clones, just over 95% detected once. The sample consisted of naive CD8+ T cells sorted from blood. The receptors come from a man younger than 45 in good health. CDR3s include the opening cysteine and the closing phenylalanine or tryptophan. Fields, in order: D gene, J gene, V gene, clone size, CDR3 DNA, CDR3 protein. A D gene is named only where the DNA matches it firmly. Clone sizes are given selectively: once, few, many, or a class where the clone is expanded.

D gene: TRBD1; J gene: TRBJ2-5; V gene: TRBV27; clone size: NA; CDR3 DNA: TGTGCCAGCGCGACGGGGACAGGGGGCATACAAGAGACCCAGTACTTC; CDR3 protein: CASATGTGGIQETQYF
D gene: NA; J gene: TRBJ2-7; V gene: TRBV7-8; clone size: NA; CDR3 DNA: TGTGCCAGCAGCTTAGACCGAAGGTCTAGCTCCTACGAGCAGTACTTC; CDR3 protein: CASSLDRRSSSYEQYF
D gene: TRBD2; J gene: TRBJ2-1; V gene: TRBV9; clone size: NA; CDR3 DNA: TGTGCCAGCAGCGGGACTAGCGGGAAAAGGGATGAGCAGTTCTTC; CDR3 protein: CASSGTSGKRDEQFF
D gene: NA; J gene: TRBJ1-2; V gene: TRBV7-9; clone size: NA; CDR3 DNA: TGTGCCAGCAGCTTGGAGGGAGTGCATGGCTACACCTTC; CDR3 protein: CASSLEGVHGYTF
D gene: NA; J gene: TRBJ2-2; V gene: TRBV11-3; clone size: NA; CDR3 DNA: TGTGCCAGCAGCTCCCAGACACCGACCGGGGAGCTGTTTTTT; CDR3 protein: CASSSQTPTGELFF
D gene: NA; J gene: TRBJ1-4; V gene: TRBV7-8; clone size: NA; CDR3 DNA: TGTGCCAGCAGCTTAGGATGGTTCCGGGACAATGAAAAACTGTTTTTT; CDR3 protein: CASSLGWFRDNEKLFF
D gene: NA; J gene: TRBJ2-3; V gene: TRBV5-1; clone size: NA; CDR3 DNA: TGCGCCAGCAGCGCCCCACGCACAGATACGCAGTATTTT; CDR3 protein: CASSAPRTDTQYF
D gene: NA; J gene: TRBJ1-5; V gene: TRBV11-2; clone size: NA; CDR3 DNA: TGTGCCAGCAGCTTAGGTGGGGCTTTGGGGGGTTATAGCAATCAGCCCCAGCATTTT; CDR3 protein: CASSLGGALGGYSNQPQHF
D gene: TRBD1; J gene: TRBJ2-3; V gene: TRBV29-1; clone size: NA; CDR3 DNA: TGCAGCGGAGAAAAGACAGGGGTAGGCACAGATACGCAGTATTTT; CDR3 protein: CSGEKTGVGTDTQYF
D gene: NA; J gene: TRBJ1-5; V gene: TRBV27; clone size: NA; CDR3 DNA: TGTGCCAGCAGTTTGCCCAACCAGCCCCAGCATTTT; CDR3 protein: CASSLPNQPQHF
D gene: TRBD2; J gene: TRBJ2-7; V gene: TRBV27; clone size: NA; CDR3 DNA: TGTGCCAGCAGTGCCGGGACTAGCGGTACCTACGAGCAGTACTTC; CDR3 protein: CASSAGTSGTYEQYF
D gene: TRBD2; J gene: TRBJ2-3; V gene: TRBV9; clone size: once; CDR3 DNA: TGTGCCAGCAGCCCGCCCCCGCTCCGGCGGGAGGGTTCAGATACGCAGTATTTT; CDR3 protein: CASSPPPLRREGSDTQYF
D gene: NA; J gene: TRBJ1-3; V gene: TRBV7-9; clone size: NA; CDR3 DNA: TGTGCCAGCAGCCTCGACGACTCTGGAAACACCATATATTTT; CDR3 protein: CASSLDDSGNTIYF
D gene: NA; J gene: TRBJ2-3; V gene: TRBV7-3; clone size: NA; CDR3 DNA: TGTGCCAGCAGCTCCAGCCCCGAGTCAGATACGCAGTATTTT; CDR3 protein: CASSSSPESDTQYF
D gene: TRBD1; J gene: TRBJ2-2; V gene: TRBV4-3; clone size: NA; CDR3 DNA: TGCGCCAGCAGCCAAGATCGAGACAGGGCCACCGGGGAGCTGTTTTTT; CDR3 protein: CASSQDRDRATGELFF
D gene: TRBD1; J gene: TRBJ1-5; V gene: TRBV2; clone size: NA; CDR3 DNA: TGTGCCAGCAGCACCGAAAGGGACAGGGGACATAGCAATCAGCCCCAGCATTTT; CDR3 protein: CASSTERDRGHSNQPQHF
D gene: NA; J gene: TRBJ1-1; V gene: TRBV25-1; clone size: NA; CDR3 DNA: TGTGCCAGCCAGGGGCCCGGGACCGAACAGGCCGACACTGAAGCTTTCTTT; CDR3 protein: CASQGPGTEQADTEAFF
D gene: NA; J gene: TRBJ1-3; V gene: TRBV28; clone size: NA; CDR3 DNA: TGTGCCAGCACCCGGGCCCCTGGAAACACCATATATTTT; CDR3 protein: CASTRAPGNTIYF
D gene: NA; J gene: TRBJ1-2; V gene: TRBV29-1; clone size: NA; CDR3 DNA: TGCAGCGTTGATACCGGGCCATCTAGGGGTGGCTACACCTTC; CDR3 protein: CSVDTGPSRGGYTF
D gene: NA; J gene: TRBJ2-7; V gene: TRBV30; clone size: once; CDR3 DNA: TGTGCCTTGAGGTCCGAGTCCTACGAGCAGTACTTC; CDR3 protein: CALRSESYEQYF
D gene: TRBD2; J gene: TRBJ2-3; V gene: TRBV7-6; clone size: NA; CDR3 DNA: TGTGCCAGCAGCTTAAAACTCGCCTCGAAACTAGCGCAGGATACGCAGTATTTT; CDR3 protein: CASSLKLASKLAQDTQYF
D gene: TRBD2; J gene: TRBJ2-5; V gene: TRBV7-3; clone size: NA; CDR3 DNA: TGTGCCAGCAGCTTAAAAGGCCTAGCGGGCGAGACCCAGTACTTC; CDR3 protein: CASSLKGLAGETQYF
D gene: NA; J gene: TRBJ1-2; V gene: TRBV2; clone size: NA; CDR3 DNA: TGTGCCAGCAGTGTAGGTCCGCATAACTATGGCTACACCTTC; CDR3 protein: CASSVGPHNYGYTF
D gene: NA; J gene: TRBJ2-3; V gene: TRBV7-9; clone size: NA; CDR3 DNA: TGTGCCAGCAGCGTTGACAGCCCAGATACGCAGTATTTT; CDR3 protein: CASSVDSPDTQYF
D gene: NA; J gene: TRBJ2-1; V gene: TRBV7-2; clone size: NA; CDR3 DNA: TGTGCCAGCAGCTTAATCAATGAGCAGTTCTTC; CDR3 protein: CASSLINEQFF
D gene: TRBD1; J gene: TRBJ1-2; V gene: TRBV6-5; clone size: NA; CDR3 DNA: TGTGCCAGCAGTTACGGACCCCAGGGGGCCAGAGGCTACACCTTC; CDR3 protein: CASSYGPQGARGYTF
D gene: NA; J gene: TRBJ2-7; V gene: TRBV11-3; clone size: NA; CDR3 DNA: TGTGCCAGCAGCTTAGCGGGTGAAGACGAGCAGTACTTC; CDR3 protein: CASSLAGEDEQYF
D gene: NA; J gene: TRBJ2-2; V gene: TRBV9; clone size: NA; CDR3 DNA: TGTGCCAGCAGCGTCGGGGCGGAGCTGTTTTTT; CDR3 protein: CASSVGAELFF
D gene: NA; J gene: TRBJ1-2; V gene: TRBV4-3; clone size: NA; CDR3 DNA: TGCGCCAGCAGCCAAGGAAGTTACACCCCCTATGGCTACACCTTC; CDR3 protein: CASSQGSYTPYGYTF